This T cell receptor beta chain derives from a study of blood T cells in healthy people across ages. Per individual sample, total RNA of at least 5 micrograms was extracted. The V gene's germline CDR1 is DFQATT and CDR2 SNEGSKA (reference sequence). Losses at the gene ends were 4 bases for V and 2 bases for J; bases not matched to a gene: 7. The CDR3 loop spans 15 amino acids. PCR was performed a second time for roughly 7 to 12 cycles using a sample-barcoded 5' primer and a J-beta primer mix. TCRdb recomputed calls from the 5' RACE reads with MiXCR, one row per CDR3 protein. The data show about 1.6 million distinct CDR3 sequences, with about 35% seen just once and approximately 10% held by the top ten.

The receptor comes from a woman aged 25 to 39 in good health. This chain connects TRBV20-1 to TRBJ2-7; 11 bases agree with TRBD2. The sample comprised blood. The chain's CDR3 is CSAIGTSGQTYEQYF. The CDR3, as DNA: TGCAGTGCTATAGGGACTAGCGGACAGACCTACGAGCAGTACTTC.